A single sample gave rise to the 14 T cell receptor beta chains below, sequenced in a study of cytomegalovirus exposure and HLA in healthy donors. 13 Jbeta primers and 60 Vbeta primers were used for the PCR. Clones were sequenced by immunoSEQ multiplex PCR, and TCRdb holds only the in-frame ones, with some missing. Of some 170,000 clones listed, 70% to 80% are singletons. The sample was PBMCs. The receptors stem from a man aged 40-49 years in good health and CMV-seronegative.

This chain uses TRBV6-5 with TRBJ2-2; TRBD1 might be the D (5 bases). This CDR3 is built from 13 residues. Germline CDR1 reads MNHEY; CDR2 reads SVGAGI. Trimming took off 6 bases at V and 4 bases at J, with 9 bases between the two ends. CDR3 protein: CASRRGSTGELFF. The CDR3, as DNA: TGTGCCAGCAGAAGGGGCAGCACCGGGGAGCTGTTTTTT.

The chain joins TRBV2 to TRBJ1-2; 8 positions match TRBD1. The length of the CDR3 is 15 residues. The V and J ends lost 8 bases and 9 bases, in that order; junction bases with no gene match: 17. CDR1 and CDR2 from the germline V gene are SNHLY and FYNNEI. CDR3 sequence reads: CASLVLGQAPGSYTF. CDR3 nucleotides: TGTGCCAGCCTTGTTTTGGGACAGGCCCCAGGTAGCTACACCTTC. Together with reference TRBV2 and TRBJ1-2, the CDR3 gives the full variable domain: EPEVTQTPSHQVTQMGQEVILRCVPISNHLYFYWYRQILGQKVEFLVSFYNNEISEKSEIFDDQFSVERPDGSNFTLKIRSTKLEDSAMYFCASLVLGQAPGSYTFGSGTRLTVV.

The V call is TRBV7-6, the J call TRBJ2-1; TRBD2 aligns across 7 bases. The CDR3 runs to 11 residues. The V segment lost 5 bases and the J segment 8 bases; nucleotides outside the gene matches: 0. Germline CDR1 and CDR2: SGHVS and FNYEAQ. CDR3 amino acids: CASSGLDEQFF. Written as DNA, the CDR3 is TGTGCCAGCAGCGGACTAGATGAGCAGTTCTTC.

The chain combines TRBV5-1 with TRBJ2-1; 9 bases match TRBD1. CDR1 SGHRS and CDR2 YFSETQ come from the germline V gene. Trimming cost V 4 bases and J 5 bases; bases outside gene matches: 7. The CDR3 covers 15 residues. The chain's CDR3 is CASSPGTGWDNEQFF. The CDR3 coding sequence is TGCGCCAGCAGCCCAGGGACAGGGTGGGACAATGAGCAGTTCTTC.

The chain recombines TRBV6-5 with TRBJ2-3, with 7 bases identical to TRBD1. Germline CDR1 and CDR2: MNHEY and SVGAGI. Trimming removed 5 bases from V and 4 bases from J; junction bases left unmatched: 6. The CDR3 has 14 residues. CDR3 DNA sequence: TGTGCCAGCAGTCCACAGGGGCAGGCAGATACGCAGTATTTT. This gives the protein CASSPQGQADTQYF.

In its sample, this clone was seen a few times. The chain has TRBV11-2 and TRBJ2-2, with 9 bases aligning to TRBD2. CDR1 is SGHAT, CDR2 FQNNGV, per germline. The length of the CDR3 is 15 residues. Trimming took 4 bases from V and 6 from J; bases not matched to a gene: 6. The CDR3 region is CASSSVAGAPGELFF. The CDR3 DNA reads TGTGCCAGCAGCTCCGTAGCGGGAGCCCCCGGGGAGCTGTTTTTT. Complete variable domain (other parts from reference TRBV11-2 and TRBJ2-2): EAGVAQSPRYKIIEKRQSVAFWCNPISGHATLYWYQQILGQGPKLLIQFQNNGVVDDSQLPKDRFSAERLKGVDSTLKIQPAKLEDSAVYLCASSSVAGAPGELFFGEGSRLTVL.

This clone was detected only once. The CDR3 DNA sequence: TGTGCCAGCAGTTTAAGGGTCCTAGCGGGATTAGGAACCGGGGAGCTGTTTTTT. Translation gives CASSLRVLAGLGTGELFF. The rearrangement uses TRBV27 and TRBJ2-2; 9 bases fit TRBD2. Germline-derived CDR1 and CDR2 are MNHEY and SMNVEV (reference sequence). The CDR3 is made up of 18 amino acids. The V gene end was trimmed by 2 bases and the J gene end by 5 bases; junction bases not matched to a gene: 12.

Here the CDR3 DNA reads TGTGCCAGCAGGCCGGGACTAGGGAACACAGATACGCAGTATTTT. The encoded protein is CASRPGLGNTDTQYF. The rearrangement uses TRBV6-5 and TRBJ2-3, with TRBD2 matching over 8 bases. The ends lost 6 bases at V and 2 bases at J; junction bases unmatched: 7. CDR1 and CDR2 from the germline V gene are MNHEY and SVGAGI. The CDR3 extends over 15 amino acids.

This sequence joins TRBV27 and TRBJ2-2; 7 bases fit TRBD2. In germline, CDR1 is MNHEY, CDR2 SMNVEV (reference sequence). Trimming took 6 bases from V and 5 from J; bases not matched to a gene: 12. This CDR3 region has 16 residues. CDR3 sequence reads: CASRWTGGSTTGELFF. CDR3 DNA: TGTGCCAGCAGGTGGACGGGGGGAAGCACGACCGGGGAGCTGTTTTTT.

This chain uses TRBV28 with TRBJ2-7; 13 bases align to TRBD2. The CDR3 has 16 amino acids. CDR1 is MDHEN and CDR2 is SYDVKM in the germline V gene. Trimming removed 3 bases from V and 7 bases from J; junction bases left unmatched: 9. In DNA, the CDR3 is TGTGCCAGCAGTTTCCCAGGGACTAGCGGGAAGGGGGAGCAGTACTTC. Amino acid sequence: CASSFPGTSGKGEQYF.

This chain connects TRBV28 to TRBJ2-1; 7 bases map to TRBD1. Germline V gives CDR1 MDHEN, CDR2 SYDVKM. The CDR3 is 14 residues long. Trimming at V came to 9 bases and at J to 2 bases, leaving 7 bases not matched to a gene. The CDR3 nucleotides are TGTGCCAGTACCCCTCAGGGGGCCTACAATGAGCAGTTCTTC. Translating it yields CASTPQGAYNEQFF.

The gene calls are TRBV7-9 and TRBJ2-1; unclear D gene. Germline V CDR1 and CDR2: SEHNR, FQNEAQ (reference sequence). This CDR3 comprises 17 residues. The germline V and J ends were trimmed by 4 bases and 3 bases, with 19 bases remaining between them. The chain's CDR3 is CASSSLTPARGYNEQFF. CDR3 DNA: TGTGCCAGCAGCTCCCTTACCCCAGCGCGAGGCTACAATGAGCAGTTCTTC.

This chain connects TRBV6-6 to TRBJ2-7; 7 bases are shared with TRBD1. CDR3 length: 15 amino acids. The trim removed 2 bases at V and 7 bases at J, leaving 11 bases unmatched. Germline CDR1 MNHNY, CDR2 SVGAGI (reference sequence). DNA of the CDR3: TGTGCCAGCAGTTACGCGGCAGGGGGATCTGAGGAGCAGTACTTC. This encodes CASSYAAGGSEEQYF.

This clone was observed a few times. The rearrangement uses TRBV6-4 and TRBJ2-2, with 8 bases matching TRBD2. The CDR3 is 17 amino acids. CDR1 and CDR2 from the germline V gene are MRHNA and SNTAGT. Trimming cost V 6 bases and J 3 bases; bases outside gene matches: 12. The CDR3 sequence: CASSPNLAGTHTGELFF. CDR3 DNA sequence: TGTGCCAGCAGCCCAAACTTAGCGGGAACTCACACCGGGGAGCTGTTTTTT.